Below are 14 T cell receptor beta chains sequenced from a single sample in a study of T cell repertoires in cytomegalovirus infection. These receptors are not linked to any known antigen. Via MiXCR, TCRdb re-called the reads, giving one row per CDR3 protein. Here the sample spans 50,000 to 55,000 distinct CDR3 sequences, 15% to 25% being singletons. The sequencing used CD8+ T cells from cultured PBMCs, collected from culture after CMV antigen stimulation. All receptors derive from a human donor in good health (CMV status not recorded). Some clones in this sample may be carry-over from other donors' samples.

The sample holds many counts of this clonotype. CDR3 bases: TGTGCCAGCAGCTGGACAGGGGATCAGCCCCAGCATTTT. Amino acid sequence: CASSWTGDQPQHF. The chain couples TRBV11-2 to TRBJ1-5, with 9 nucleotides matching TRBD1. Losses at the gene ends were 4 bases for V and 5 bases for J; bases not matched to a gene: 0. The CDR3 extends over 13 amino acids. Germline CDR1 and CDR2: SGHAT and FQNNGV.

The V gene is TRBV7-8, the J gene TRBJ2-7; 8 nucleotides match TRBD1. J was trimmed by 1 base and V by 5 bases; bases with no gene match: 13. Germline values: CDR1 SGHVS, CDR2 FQNEAQ. The CDR3 extends over 17 amino acids. CDR3 DNA sequence: TGTGCCAGCAGCACCCAAGCGACAGGGGAGTTTTCCTACGAGCAGTACTTC. It codes for CASSTQATGEFSYEQYF. The full variable domain, completed using reference TRBV7-8 and TRBJ2-7, is GAGVSQSPRYKVAKRGQDVALRCDPISGHVSLFWYQQALGQGPEFLTYFQNEAQLDKSGLPSDRFFAERPEGSVSTLKIQRTQQEDSAVYLCASSTQATGEFSYEQYFGPGTRLTVT.

The chain has TRBV6-5 and TRBJ2-1, with D maybe TRBD2 (6 bases). The CDR3 loop spans 15 amino acids. The V and J ends lost 7 bases and 5 bases respectively, with 18 bases between them. Looked up from germline, CDR1 is MNHEY and CDR2 is SVGAGI. CDR3 nucleotide sequence: TGTGCCAGCATGGGTGGAAACGGGGGTAACAATGAGCAGTTCTTC. Its translation: CASMGGNGGNNEQFF.

Only a few counts were recorded for this clonotype. The chain has TRBV7-8 and TRBJ2-5; D unresolved. Looked up from germline, CDR1 is SGHVS and CDR2 is FQNEAQ. Trimming shortened V by 1 base and J by 0 bases, and 15 bases separated the two germline ends. The CDR3 length is 17 residues. CDR3 DNA sequence: TGTGCCAGCAGCTTAGTGGTGGCAGGTCTTTACCAAGAGACCCAGTACTTC. It specifies CASSLVVAGLYQETQYF.

The chain combines TRBV7-8 with TRBJ2-3; 13 nucleotides agree with TRBD2. V lost 4 bases, J lost 4 bases, and 2 bases stayed unmatched. CDR3 length: 15 residues. Germline V CDR1 and CDR2: SGHVS, FQNEAQ. The chain's CDR3 is CASSWTSGRPDTQYF. CDR3 coding DNA: TGTGCCAGCAGCTGGACTAGCGGGAGACCAGATACGCAGTATTTT.

The sample holds a few counts of this clonotype. The chain employs TRBV7-2 and TRBJ2-5; 9 positions agree with TRBD2. The germline CDR1 and CDR2 sequences are SGHTA and FQGNSA. After removal of 2 bases from V and 7 bases from J, the junction contained 5 bases not matched to a gene. The CDR3 runs 14 residues. CDR3 in amino acids: CASSLKPREGTQYF. The CDR3 DNA sequence: TGTGCCAGCAGCTTAAAACCGCGGGAGGGGACCCAGTACTTC.

This clonotype was seen ten or more times. The chain uses TRBV6-1 and TRBJ1-1, with a weak D call TRBD1 (5 bases). In germline, CDR1 is MNHNS, CDR2 SASEGT. This CDR3 has 13 residues. Trimming removed 7 bases from V and 6 bases from J, with 15 bases in between. The CDR3 nucleotides are TGTGCCAGCACCCACCTGGGGGGGGCTGAAGCTTTCTTT. Translation: CASTHLGGAEAFF.

This clonotype showed up just a few times. CDR3 bases: TGTGCCAGCAGTACCTCCGGGACAGAGAACACTGAAGCTTTCTTT. This codes for CASSTSGTENTEAFF. The chain uses TRBV28 and TRBJ1-1; the match to TRBD1 covers 7 bases. The V gene's germline CDR1 is MDHEN and CDR2 SYDVKM. Losses at the gene ends were 5 bases for V and 1 base for J; bases not matched to a gene: 7. This CDR3 has 15 residues.

This clonotype was counted at least ten times. The V call is TRBV28, the J call TRBJ1-1; D gene unclear. Trimming pared 3 bases from V and 5 bases from J, leaving 10 bases between. This CDR3 is built from 13 residues. Germline V gene data show CDR1 as MDHEN and CDR2 as SYDVKM. The CDR3, as DNA: TGTGCCAGCAGTTTGGGAGGAAATACTGAAGCTTTCTTT. Protein: CASSLGGNTEAFF.

In its sample, this clonotype was seen many times. The rearrangement joins TRBV4-1 to TRBJ1-1, with 8 positions matching TRBD1. Trimming took 0 bases from V and 1 from J; bases not matched to a gene: 1. Germline V gene lookup returns CDR1 MGHRA and CDR2 YSYEKL. The CDR3 length is 15 residues. The CDR3 region has the DNA TGCGCCAGCAGCCAAGAAGACAGGGGGAACACTGAAGCTTTCTTT. This sequence encodes CASSQEDRGNTEAFF.

This chain uses TRBV9 with TRBJ2-1, with a possible D match to TRBD2 (7 bases). V lost 0 bases to trimming and J lost 4 bases, with 11 bases between them. Germline lookup yields CDR1 SGDLS and CDR2 YYNGEE. The CDR3 is 15 amino acids. CDR3 nucleotide sequence: TGTGCCAGCAGCGTAGGGGGGGGGCCATACAATGAGCAGTTCTTC. It yields the protein CASSVGGGPYNEQFF.

The gene calls are TRBV6-1 and TRBJ2-7; D is undetermined. Trimming shortened V by 3 bases and J by 2 bases, and 5 bases separated the two germline ends. CDR1 and CDR2 from the germline V gene are MNHNS and SASEGT. The CDR3 length is 12 residues. The CDR3: CASSESPYEQYF. The CDR3 bases are TGTGCCAGCAGTGAGAGTCCCTACGAGCAGTACTTC.

The chain recombines TRBV7-8 with TRBJ1-2; TRBD1 matches 9 bases. This CDR3 has 16 amino acids. Germline values: CDR1 SGHVS, CDR2 FQNEAQ. V trimming: 4 bases; J trimming: 4 bases; junction bases outside the gene matches: 10. The CDR3 coding sequence is TGTGCCAGCAGCTCGTTTCGGGACAGGGCTTTCTATGGCTACACCTTC. This sequence encodes CASSSFRDRAFYGYTF. The full variable domain, in which reference TRBV7-8 and TRBJ1-2 provide the parts outside the CDR3, is GAGVSQSPRYKVAKRGQDVALRCDPISGHVSLFWYQQALGQGPEFLTYFQNEAQLDKSGLPSDRFFAERPEGSVSTLKIQRTQQEDSAVYLCASSSFRDRAFYGYTFGSGTRLTVV.

The rearrangement links TRBV7-3 to TRBJ2-1; 8 nucleotides align to TRBD2. The V and J ends lost 1 base and 5 bases, in that order; junction bases with no gene match: 4. Germline V CDR1 and CDR2: SGHTA, FQGTGA. CDR3 length: 15 residues. In nucleotides, the CDR3 is TGTGCCAGCAGCTTAAATGCGGGAGGTAACAATGAGCAGTTCTTC. Protein product: CASSLNAGGNNEQFF.